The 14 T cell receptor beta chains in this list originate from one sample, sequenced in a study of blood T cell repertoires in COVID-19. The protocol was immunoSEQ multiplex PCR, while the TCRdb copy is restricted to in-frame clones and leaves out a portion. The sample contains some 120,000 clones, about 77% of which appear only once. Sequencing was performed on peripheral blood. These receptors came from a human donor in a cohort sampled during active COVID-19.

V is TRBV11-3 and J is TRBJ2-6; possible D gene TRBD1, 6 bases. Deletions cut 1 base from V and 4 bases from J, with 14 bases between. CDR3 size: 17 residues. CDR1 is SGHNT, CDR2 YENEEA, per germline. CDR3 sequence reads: CASSLGARGYGANVLTF. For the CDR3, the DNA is TGTGCCAGCAGCTTAGGGGCCAGGGGATACGGGGCCAACGTCCTGACTTTC.

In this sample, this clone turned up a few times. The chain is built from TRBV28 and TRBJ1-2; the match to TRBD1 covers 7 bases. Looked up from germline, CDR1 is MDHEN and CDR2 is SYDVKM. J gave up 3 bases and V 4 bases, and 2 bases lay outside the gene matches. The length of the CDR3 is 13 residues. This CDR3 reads CASSSGTDYGYTF. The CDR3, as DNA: TGTGCCAGCAGTTCCGGGACAGACTATGGCTACACCTTC.

CDR3 sequence (DNA): TGTGCCAGCAGTTTAAGCGGACAGGAGCCCTACGAGCAGTACTTC. Translation gives CASSLSGQEPYEQYF. The V call is TRBV27, the J call TRBJ2-7; TRBD1 aligns across 7 bases. The germline gives CDR1 MNHEY, CDR2 SMNVEV (reference sequence). The ends lost 2 bases at V and 2 bases at J; junction bases unmatched: 6. The CDR3 is 15 residues long.

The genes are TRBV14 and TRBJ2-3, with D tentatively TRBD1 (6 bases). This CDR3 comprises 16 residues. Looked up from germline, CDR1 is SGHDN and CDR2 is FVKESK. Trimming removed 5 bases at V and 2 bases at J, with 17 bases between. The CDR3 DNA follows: TGTGCCAGCAGCGAAATACCGGGACACACCACAGATACGCAGTATTTT. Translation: CASSEIPGHTTDTQYF. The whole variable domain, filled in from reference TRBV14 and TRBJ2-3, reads EAGVTQFPSHSVIEKGQTVTLRCDPISGHDNLYWYRRVMGKEIKFLLHFVKESKQDESGMPNNRFLAERTGGTYSTLKVQPAELEDSGVYFCASSEIPGHTTDTQYFGPGTRLTVL.

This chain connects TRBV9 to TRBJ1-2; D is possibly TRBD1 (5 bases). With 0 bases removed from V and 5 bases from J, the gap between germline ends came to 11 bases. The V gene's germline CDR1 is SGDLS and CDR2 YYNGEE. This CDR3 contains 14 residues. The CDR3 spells CASSVGQGRYGYTF. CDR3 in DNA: TGTGCCAGCAGCGTAGGGCAGGGCAGATATGGCTACACCTTC.

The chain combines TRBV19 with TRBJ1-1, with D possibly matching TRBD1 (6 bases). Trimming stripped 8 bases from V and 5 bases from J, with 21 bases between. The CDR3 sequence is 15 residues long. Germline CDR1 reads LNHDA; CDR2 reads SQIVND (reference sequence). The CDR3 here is CASSSLPGRGTEAFF. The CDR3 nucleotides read TGTGCCAGTTCTTCCCTACCGGGAAGGGGGACTGAAGCTTTCTTT.

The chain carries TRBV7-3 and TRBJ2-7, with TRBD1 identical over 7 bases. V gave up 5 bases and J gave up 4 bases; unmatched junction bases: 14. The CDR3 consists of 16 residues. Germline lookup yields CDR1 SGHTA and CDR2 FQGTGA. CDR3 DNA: TGTGCCAGCAGCCCGTCCGCCGGGACAGCTTATTACGAGCAGTACTTC. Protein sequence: CASSPSAGTAYYEQYF.

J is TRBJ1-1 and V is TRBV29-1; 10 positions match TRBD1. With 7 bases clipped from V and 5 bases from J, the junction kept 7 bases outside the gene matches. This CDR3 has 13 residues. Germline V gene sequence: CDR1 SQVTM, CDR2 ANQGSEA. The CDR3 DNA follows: TGCAGCGCCCGACAGGGGGCGAGGACTGAAGCTTTCTTT. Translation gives CSARQGARTEAFF.

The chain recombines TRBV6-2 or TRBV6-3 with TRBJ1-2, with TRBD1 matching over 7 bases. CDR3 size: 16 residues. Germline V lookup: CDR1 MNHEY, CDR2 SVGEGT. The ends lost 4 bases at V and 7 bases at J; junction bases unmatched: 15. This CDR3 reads CASSSTDRQGGFGYTF. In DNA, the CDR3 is TGTGCCAGCAGTTCTACCGACCGACAGGGAGGATTTGGCTACACCTTC.

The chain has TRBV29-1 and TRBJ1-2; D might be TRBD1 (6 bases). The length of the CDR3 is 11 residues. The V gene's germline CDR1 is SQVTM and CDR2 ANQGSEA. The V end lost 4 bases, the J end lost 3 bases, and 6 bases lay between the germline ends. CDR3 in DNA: TGCAGCGTTGCAGGGGACTATGGCTACACCTTC. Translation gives CSVAGDYGYTF.

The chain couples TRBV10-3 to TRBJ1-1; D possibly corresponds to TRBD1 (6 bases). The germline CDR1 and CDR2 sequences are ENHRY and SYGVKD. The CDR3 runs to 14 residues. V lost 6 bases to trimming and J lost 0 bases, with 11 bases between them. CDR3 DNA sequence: TGTGCCATCAGAACCGGGACATTGAACACTGAAGCTTTCTTT. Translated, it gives CAIRTGTLNTEAFF.

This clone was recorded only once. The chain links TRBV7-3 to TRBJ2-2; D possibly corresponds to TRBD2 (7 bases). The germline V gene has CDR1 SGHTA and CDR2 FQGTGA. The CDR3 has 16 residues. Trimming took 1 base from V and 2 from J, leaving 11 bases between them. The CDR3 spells CASSLMAGANTGELFF. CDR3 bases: TGTGCCAGCAGCTTAATGGCGGGGGCTAACACCGGGGAGCTGTTTTTT.

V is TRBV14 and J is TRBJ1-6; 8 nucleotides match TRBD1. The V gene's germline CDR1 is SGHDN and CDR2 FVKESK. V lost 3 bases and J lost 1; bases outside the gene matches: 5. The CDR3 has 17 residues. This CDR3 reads CASSQATGGSYNSPLHF. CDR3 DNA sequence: TGTGCCAGCAGCCAGGCAACAGGGGGATCCTATAATTCACCCCTCCACTTT.

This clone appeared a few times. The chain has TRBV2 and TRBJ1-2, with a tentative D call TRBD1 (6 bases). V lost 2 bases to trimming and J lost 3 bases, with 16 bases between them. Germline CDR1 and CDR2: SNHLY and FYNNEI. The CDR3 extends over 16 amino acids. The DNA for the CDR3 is TGTGCCAGCAGTGAATCGGGTTTACAGGGAGACTATGGCTACACCTTC. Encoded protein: CASSESGLQGDYGYTF.